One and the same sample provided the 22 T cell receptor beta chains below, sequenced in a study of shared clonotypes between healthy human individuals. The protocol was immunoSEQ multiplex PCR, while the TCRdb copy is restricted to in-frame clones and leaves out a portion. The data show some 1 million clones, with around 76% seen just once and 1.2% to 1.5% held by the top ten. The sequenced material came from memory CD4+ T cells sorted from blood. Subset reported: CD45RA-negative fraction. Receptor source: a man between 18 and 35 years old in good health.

CDR3 residues: CASSLDISGNTDTQYF. CDR3 coding DNA: TGCGCCAGCAGCTTGGATATTAGCGGCAACACAGATACGCAGTATTTT. The rearrangement links TRBV5-1 to TRBJ2-3; D is possibly TRBD2 (6 bases). The CDR3 length is 16 residues. Trimming stripped 0 bases from V and 2 bases from J, with 13 bases between. Germline-derived CDR1 and CDR2 are SGHRS and YFSETQ.

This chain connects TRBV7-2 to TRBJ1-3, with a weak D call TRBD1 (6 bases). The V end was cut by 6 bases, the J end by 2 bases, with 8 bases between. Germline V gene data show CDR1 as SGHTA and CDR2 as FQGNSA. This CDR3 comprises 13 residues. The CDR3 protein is CASREGAGNTIYF. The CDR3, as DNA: TGTGCCAGCAGGGAGGGGGCTGGAAACACCATATATTTT.

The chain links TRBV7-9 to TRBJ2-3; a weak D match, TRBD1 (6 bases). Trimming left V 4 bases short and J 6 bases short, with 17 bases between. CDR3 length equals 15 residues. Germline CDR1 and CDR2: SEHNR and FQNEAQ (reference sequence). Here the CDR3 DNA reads TGTGCCAGCAGCTCTCGAGACAGGCGAGGGGATACGCAGTATTTT. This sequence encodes CASSSRDRRGDTQYF.

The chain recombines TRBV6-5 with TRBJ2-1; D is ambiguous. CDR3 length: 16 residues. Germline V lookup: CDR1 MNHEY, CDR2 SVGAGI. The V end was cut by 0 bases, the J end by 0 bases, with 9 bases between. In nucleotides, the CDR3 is TGTGCCAGCAGTTACTCGAGCCAACGCTCCTACAATGAGCAGTTCTTC. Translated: CASSYSSQRSYNEQFF.

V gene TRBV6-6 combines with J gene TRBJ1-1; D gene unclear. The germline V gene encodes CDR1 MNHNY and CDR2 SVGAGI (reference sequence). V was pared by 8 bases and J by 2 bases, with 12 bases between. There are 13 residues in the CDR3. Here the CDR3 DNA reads TGTGCCAGCGGATTTCGGGAAAACACTGAAGCTTTCTTT. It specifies CASGFRENTEAFF.

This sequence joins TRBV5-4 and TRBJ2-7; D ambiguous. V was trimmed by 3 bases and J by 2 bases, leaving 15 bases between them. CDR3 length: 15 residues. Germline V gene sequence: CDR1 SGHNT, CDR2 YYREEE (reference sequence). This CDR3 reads CASSSGTSLPYEQYF. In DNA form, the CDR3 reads TGTGCCAGCAGCTCGGGCACCAGCCTGCCCTACGAGCAGTACTTC.

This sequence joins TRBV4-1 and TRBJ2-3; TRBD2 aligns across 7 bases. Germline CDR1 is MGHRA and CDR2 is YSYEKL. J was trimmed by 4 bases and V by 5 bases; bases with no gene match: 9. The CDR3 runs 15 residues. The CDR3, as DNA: TGCGCCAGCAGCGGGAGGGAGGGCCCTCCAGATACGCAGTATTTT. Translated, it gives CASSGREGPPDTQYF.

DNA of the CDR3: TGCAGCGCCGAAGTGGGGACAGGGGGATCTAGTGAGACCCAGTACTTC. Protein sequence: CSAEVGTGGSSETQYF. This chain links TRBV29-1 with TRBJ2-5; 11 bases line up with TRBD1. The CDR3 is 16 residues long. CDR1 is SQVTM, CDR2 ANQGSEA, per germline. V shed 7 bases and J 5 bases; nucleotides not matched to a gene: 15. The full variable domain, in which reference TRBV29-1 and TRBJ2-5 provide the parts outside the CDR3, is SAVISQKPSRDICQRGTSLTIQCQVDSQVTMMFWYRQQPGQSLTLIATANQGSEATYESGFVIDKFPISRPNLTFSTLTVSNMSPEDSSIYLCSAEVGTGGSSETQYFGPGTRLLVL.

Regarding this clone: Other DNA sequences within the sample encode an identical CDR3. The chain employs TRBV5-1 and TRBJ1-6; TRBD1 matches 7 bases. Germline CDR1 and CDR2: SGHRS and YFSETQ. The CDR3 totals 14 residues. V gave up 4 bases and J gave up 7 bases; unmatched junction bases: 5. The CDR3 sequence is CASSPGTVNSPLHF. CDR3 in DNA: TGCGCCAGCAGCCCCGGGACAGTAAATTCACCCCTCCACTTT.

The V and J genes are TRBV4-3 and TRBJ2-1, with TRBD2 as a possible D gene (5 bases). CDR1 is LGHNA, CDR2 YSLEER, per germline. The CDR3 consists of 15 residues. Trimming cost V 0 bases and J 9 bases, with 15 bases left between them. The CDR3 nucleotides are TGCGCCAGCAGCCAAGATGCCCCGAAAGGAGGTGAGCAGTTCTTC. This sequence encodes CASSQDAPKGGEQFF.

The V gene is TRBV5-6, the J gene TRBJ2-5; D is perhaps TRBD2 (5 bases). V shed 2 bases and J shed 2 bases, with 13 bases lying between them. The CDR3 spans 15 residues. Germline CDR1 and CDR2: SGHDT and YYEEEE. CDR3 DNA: TGTGCCAGCAGCTTAGGCGGGCAGGTACAAGAGACCCAGTACTTC. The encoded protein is CASSLGGQVQETQYF.

The CDR3 protein is CASSLTQGSVNEQFF. CDR3 coding DNA: TGTGCCAGCTCTCTAACCCAAGGCTCTGTCAATGAGCAGTTCTTC. The rearrangement uses TRBV6-6 and TRBJ2-1; D ambiguous. Germline assignment: CDR1 MNHNY and CDR2 SVGAGI (reference sequence). With 8 bases removed from V and 6 bases from J, the gap between germline ends came to 20 bases. This CDR3 region has 15 residues.

The CDR3, as DNA: TGTGCCAGCAGTCAGACCGGGGACGTCTCCCAGCATTTT. Translated, it gives CASSQTGDVSQHF. The V call is TRBV6-5, the J call TRBJ1-5; TRBD1 is a possible D gene (5 bases). V was pared by 5 bases and J by 11 bases, with 16 bases between. Germline V lookup: CDR1 MNHEY, CDR2 SVGAGI. This CDR3 has 13 residues.

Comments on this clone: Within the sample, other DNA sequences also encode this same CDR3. The CDR3 region is CSVVDRGGQPQHF. CDR3 in DNA: TGCAGCGTCGTTGACAGGGGCGGTCAGCCCCAGCATTTT. The chain links TRBV29-1 to TRBJ1-5; 8 bases agree with TRBD1. V lost 6 bases, J lost 6 bases, and 7 bases stayed unmatched. Germline V lookup: CDR1 SQVTM, CDR2 ANQGSEA. The CDR3 runs 13 residues.

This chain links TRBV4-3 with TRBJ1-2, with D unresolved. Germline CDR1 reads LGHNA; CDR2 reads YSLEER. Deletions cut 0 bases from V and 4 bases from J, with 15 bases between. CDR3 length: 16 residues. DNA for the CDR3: TGCGCCAGCAGCCAAGATCCGACGGCGAGGACCTATGGCTACACCTTC. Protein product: CASSQDPTARTYGYTF.

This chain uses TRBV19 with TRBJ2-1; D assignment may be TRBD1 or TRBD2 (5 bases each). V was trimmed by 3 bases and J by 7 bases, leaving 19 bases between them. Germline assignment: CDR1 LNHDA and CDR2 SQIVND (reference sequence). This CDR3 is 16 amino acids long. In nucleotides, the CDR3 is TGTGCCAGTAGTATTGCGAGGGGTAGCGTTAATAATGAGCAGTTCTTC. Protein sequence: CASSIARGSVNNEQFF.

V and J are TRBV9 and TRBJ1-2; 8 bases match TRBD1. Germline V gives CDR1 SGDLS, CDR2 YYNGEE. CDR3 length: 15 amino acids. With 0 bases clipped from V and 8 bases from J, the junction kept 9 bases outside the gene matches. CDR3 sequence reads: CASSVGSQGAGGYTF. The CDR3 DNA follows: TGTGCCAGCAGCGTAGGGTCTCAGGGGGCCGGCGGCTACACCTTC.

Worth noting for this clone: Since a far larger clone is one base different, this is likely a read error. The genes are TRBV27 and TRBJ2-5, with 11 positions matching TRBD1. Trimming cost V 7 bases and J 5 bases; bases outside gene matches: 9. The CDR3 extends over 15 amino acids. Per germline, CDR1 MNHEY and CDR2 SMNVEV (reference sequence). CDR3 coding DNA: TGTGCCAGCAATATTGGACAGGGGGCACGGGAGACCCAGTACTTC. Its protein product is CASNIGQGARETQYF.

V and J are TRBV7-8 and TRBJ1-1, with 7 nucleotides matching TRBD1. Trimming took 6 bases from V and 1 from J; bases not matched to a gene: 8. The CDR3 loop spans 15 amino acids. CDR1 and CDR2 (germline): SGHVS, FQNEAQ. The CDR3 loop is CASSLRDRPNTEAFF. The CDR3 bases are TGTGCCAGCAGTTTAAGGGACAGACCGAACACTGAAGCTTTCTTT.

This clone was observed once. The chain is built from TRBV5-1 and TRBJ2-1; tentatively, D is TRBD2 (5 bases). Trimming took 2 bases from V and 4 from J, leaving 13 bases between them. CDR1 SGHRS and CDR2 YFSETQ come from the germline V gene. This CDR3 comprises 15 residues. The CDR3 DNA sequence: TGCGCCAGCAGCTTCAACCCGGGAAGATACAATGAGCAGTTCTTC. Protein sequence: CASSFNPGRYNEQFF.

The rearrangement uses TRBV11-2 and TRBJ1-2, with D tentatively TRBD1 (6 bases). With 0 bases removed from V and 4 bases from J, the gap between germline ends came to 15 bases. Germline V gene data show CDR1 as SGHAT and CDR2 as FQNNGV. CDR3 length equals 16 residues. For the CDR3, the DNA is TGTGCCAGCAGCTTAGATCAGGGGCGGTTCGCCTATGGCTACACCTTC. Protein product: CASSLDQGRFAYGYTF.

The CDR3 DNA reads as TGTGCCAGCAGCGACAGGGGGCTCATTCAGCCCCAGCATTTT. Amino acids: CASSDRGLIQPQHF. The chain is built from TRBV6-1 and TRBJ1-5; 10 nucleotides align to TRBD1. V was pared by 6 bases and J by 6 bases, with 5 bases of the junction left unmatched. Per germline, CDR1 MNHNS and CDR2 SASEGT. This CDR3 spans 14 amino acids.